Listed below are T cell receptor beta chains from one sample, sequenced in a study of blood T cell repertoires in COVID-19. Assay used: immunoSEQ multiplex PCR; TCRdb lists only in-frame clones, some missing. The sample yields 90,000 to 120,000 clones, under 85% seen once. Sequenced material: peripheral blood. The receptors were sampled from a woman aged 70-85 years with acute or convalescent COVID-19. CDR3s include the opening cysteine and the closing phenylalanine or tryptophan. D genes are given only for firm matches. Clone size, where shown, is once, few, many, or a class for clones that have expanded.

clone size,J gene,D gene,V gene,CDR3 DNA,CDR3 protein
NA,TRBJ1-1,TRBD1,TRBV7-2,TGTGCCAGCAGCTGGGACAGGGGAAACACTGAAGCTTTCTTT,CASSWDRGNTEAFF
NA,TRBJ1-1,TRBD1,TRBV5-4,TGTGCCAGCAGCTTGGCCGGGACAGGGAACACTGAAGCTTTCTTT,CASSLAGTGNTEAFF
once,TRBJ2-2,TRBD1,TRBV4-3,TGCGCCAGCAGCCCTGGGACAGGGAGGAGCACCGGGGAGCTGTTTTTT,CASSPGTGRSTGELFF
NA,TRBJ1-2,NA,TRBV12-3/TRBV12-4,TGTGCCAGCAGTTTTCGGGGGGCGCAGGGCTACACCTTC,CASSFRGAQGYTF
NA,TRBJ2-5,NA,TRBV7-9,TGTGCCAGCAGCTTAGTTCTTCAAGAGACCCAGTACTTC,CASSLVLQETQYF
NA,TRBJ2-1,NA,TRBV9,TGTGCCAGCAGCGCCACAGGGAACTCCTACAATGAGCAGTTCTTC,CASSATGNSYNEQFF
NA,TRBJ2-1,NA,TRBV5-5,TGTGCCAGCAGCTTGTTGCGGGGCCCTTACAATGAGCAGTTCTTC,CASSLLRGPYNEQFF
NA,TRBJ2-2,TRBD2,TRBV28,TGTGCCAGTAGGCGGGGGGGGACCGGGGAGCTGTTTTTT,CASRRGGTGELFF
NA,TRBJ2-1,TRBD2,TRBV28,TGTGCCAGCAGCCTCGGGACTACCGTCTACAATGAGCAGTTCTTC,CASSLGTTVYNEQFF
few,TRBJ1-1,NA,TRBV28,TGTGCCAGCAGCTCTCCCGTGGGGGCCACTGAAGCTTTCTTT,CASSSPVGATEAFF
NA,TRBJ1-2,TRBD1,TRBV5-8,TGTGCCAGCAGCCCAGGGACAGGGGGCCTTTGGAATGGCTACACCTTC,CASSPGTGGLWNGYTF
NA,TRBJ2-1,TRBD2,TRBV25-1,TGTGCCAGCAGTGAATCTAGCGGGAGTTCATGGATGGAGCAGTTCTTC,CASSESSGSSWMEQFF
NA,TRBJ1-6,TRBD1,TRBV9,TGTGCCAGCAGCGCCGACAGGGAGGCCAGGCGGCCCCTCCACTTT,CASSADREARRPLHF
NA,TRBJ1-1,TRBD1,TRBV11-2,TGTGCCAGCAGCTTAGTCAGGGGGCCGAGGGACACTGAAGCTTTCTTT,CASSLVRGPRDTEAFF
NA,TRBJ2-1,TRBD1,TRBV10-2,TGCGCCAGCCGACAGGGTGGGAATGAGCAGTTCTTC,CASRQGGNEQFF
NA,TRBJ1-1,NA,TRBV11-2,TGTGCCAGCAGCCCCATGACTGAAGCTTTCTTT,CASSPMTEAFF
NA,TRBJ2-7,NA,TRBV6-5,TGTGCCAGCAGCCCCGCAAGGAGGGGCGAGCAGTACTTC,CASSPARRGEQYF
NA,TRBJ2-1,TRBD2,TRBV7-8,TGTGCCAGCAGACCTCCGGGACTAGCGGGAGGCTCCTACAATGAGCAGTTCTTC,CASRPPGLAGGSYNEQFF
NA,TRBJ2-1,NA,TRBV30,TGTGCCTGGAGTGTAAATTCGGCTAGCGAGCAGTTCTTC,CAWSVNSASEQFF
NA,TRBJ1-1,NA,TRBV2,TGTGCCAGCAGCGGGGGACACACTGAAGCTTTCTTT,CASSGGHTEAFF
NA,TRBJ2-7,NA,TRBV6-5,TGTGCCAGCAGTTACTCGGTCATGGTGGAGAACGAGCAGTACTTC,CASSYSVMVENEQYF
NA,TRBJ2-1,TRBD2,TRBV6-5,TGTGCCAGCAGAGGTAGCGGGGGGACCTACAATGAGCAGTTCTTC,CASRGSGGTYNEQFF
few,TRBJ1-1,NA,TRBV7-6,TGTGCCAGCAGCTTATTGACTGAGCTGAACACTGAAGCTTTCTTT,CASSLLTELNTEAFF
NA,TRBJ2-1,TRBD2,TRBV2,TGTGCCAGCAGTGGGGCGAGCGGGGGAAGCAATGAGCAGTTCTTC,CASSGASGGSNEQFF
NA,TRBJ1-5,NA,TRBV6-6,TGTGCCAGCCACCCGTCTAGTAGCAATCAGCCCCAGCATTTT,CASHPSSSNQPQHF
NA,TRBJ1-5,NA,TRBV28,TGTGCCAGCACCTTGGGGGGGGGCGGTCAGCCCCAGCATTTT,CASTLGGGGQPQHF
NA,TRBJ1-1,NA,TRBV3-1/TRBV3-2,TGTGCCAGCAGCCTCGAGCCCGCAGGGTTGGGCACTGAAGCTTTCTTT,CASSLEPAGLGTEAFF
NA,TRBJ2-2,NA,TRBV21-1,TGTGCCAGCACCAAAGGGGTCAGGGGGAGTACCGGGGAGCTGTTTTTT,CASTKGVRGSTGELFF
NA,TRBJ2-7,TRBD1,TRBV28,TGTGCCAGCAGTCCGGGACAGGGAAACGAGCAGTACTTC,CASSPGQGNEQYF
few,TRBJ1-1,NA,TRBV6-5,TGTGCCAGCACCCAGGGGTCCAGGGGACAAGCTTTCTTT,CASTQGSRGQAFF
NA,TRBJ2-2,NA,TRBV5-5,TGTGCCAGCAGCGGAGGGGGACAGCTTAACACCGGGGAGCTGTTTTTT,CASSGGGQLNTGELFF
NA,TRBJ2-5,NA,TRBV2,TGTGCCAGCAGTGAGGGGCCGCCCTTTGCAGGGACCCAGTACTTC,CASSEGPPFAGTQYF
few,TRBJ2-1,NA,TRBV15,TGTGCCACCAGCAGGGACAGCCAGTCCGAAAAGCAGTTCTTC,CATSRDSQSEKQFF
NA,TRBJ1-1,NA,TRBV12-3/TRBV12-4,TGTGCCAGCAGTTTCGGCACTGAAGCTTTCTTT,CASSFGTEAFF
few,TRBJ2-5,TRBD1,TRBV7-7,TGTGCTAGCAGCCCGTGGGGGACAGAAGAGACCCAGTACTTC,CASSPWGTEETQYF
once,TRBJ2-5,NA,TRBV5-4,TGTGCCAGCAGCTGGGGAGCGGAGACCCAGTACTTC,CASSWGAETQYF